These 13 T cell receptor beta chains were sequenced from one sample in a study of T-cell reconstitution after alpha-beta-depleted transplantation in children. This sample's TCRbeta library carried unique molecular identifier barcodes. Via MiXCR, TCRdb re-called the PCR reads, giving one row per CDR3 protein. The table includes under 300,000 distinct CDR3 sequences, around 9.7% detected once. The sequenced sample was PBMCs from the stem cell graft donor, obtained from the stem cell graft. These receptors came from a human donor who donated a stem cell graft to a child with SCID.

The table lists this clonotype with a count of one. The chain uses TRBV7-9 and TRBJ1-2; D not resolved. The CDR3 totals 12 residues. Germline CDR1 reads SEHNR; CDR2 reads FQNEAQ (reference sequence). The ends were cut back, 4 bases at V and 8 bases at J, with 11 bases in the middle. CDR3 region: CASSSIAGGYTF. The CDR3 nucleotides read TGTGCCAGCAGCTCCATAGCGGGGGGCTACACCTTC.

The V gene is TRBV7-2, the J gene TRBJ1-4, with 7 bases fitting TRBD1. CDR3 size: 16 residues. V lost 5 bases to trimming and J lost 4 bases; unmatched junction nucleotides: 10. CDR1 and CDR2 (germline): SGHTA, FQGNSA. CDR3 region: CASSRHLGQNNEKLFF. Written as DNA, the CDR3 is TGTGCCAGCAGCAGACACTTGGGACAGAATAATGAAAAACTGTTTTTT.

This clonotype showed up many times. The chain links TRBV20-1 to TRBJ2-5, with TRBD1 identical over 7 bases. The V gene's germline CDR1 is DFQATT and CDR2 SNEGSKA (reference sequence). With V trimmed by 5 bases and J by 4 bases, 7 bases remained unmatched. The CDR3 is made up of 13 amino acids. CDR3 sequence (DNA): TGCAGTGCTTCGGACAGGAGGAGAGAGACCCAGTACTTC. Translated, it gives CSASDRRRETQYF.

The V call is TRBV10-3, the J call TRBJ1-1; 9 bases line up with TRBD1. V lost 10 bases, J lost 8 bases, and 8 bases stayed unmatched. The CDR3 runs 12 residues. Per the germline V gene, CDR1 is ENHRY and CDR2 is SYGVKD. CDR3 region: CATFSGTGEAFF. The DNA of the CDR3 is TGTGCCACCTTTTCCGGGACAGGGGAAGCTTTCTTT.

This clonotype showed up many times. The chain employs TRBV7-9 and TRBJ2-7; 7 bases are a match to TRBD1. V shed 6 bases, J shed 1 base, and the junction held 9 bases outside the gene matches. CDR3 length: 15 amino acids. Germline lookup yields CDR1 SEHNR and CDR2 FQNEAQ (reference sequence). The CDR3 spells CASSLTGARSYEQYF. CDR3 in DNA: TGTGCCAGCAGTCTCACAGGGGCACGGTCCTACGAGCAGTACTTC.

There are many counts of this clonotype. V is TRBV9 and J is TRBJ1-6; TRBD1 matches at 9 bases. Germline assignment: CDR1 SGDLS and CDR2 YYNGEE. J lost 10 bases, V lost 10 bases, and 12 bases had no gene match. The CDR3 contains 14 residues. The CDR3 protein is CASCRDRDDSPLHF. The CDR3 coding sequence is TGTGCCTCCTGTCGGGACAGGGACGACTCACCCCTCCACTTT.

Many counts were recorded for this clonotype. The chain couples TRBV29-1 to TRBJ2-2, with D hard to call. The CDR3 has 13 residues. V dropped 1 base and J dropped 4 bases, with 7 bases sitting between them. Germline assignment: CDR1 SQVTM and CDR2 ANQGSEA. CDR3 sequence: CSVEGQITGELFF. CDR3 DNA sequence: TGCAGCGTTGAAGGGCAGATCACCGGGGAGCTGTTTTTT.

This clonotype has at least ten counts. The V call is TRBV5-5, the J call TRBJ1-3; D gene ambiguous. The CDR3 loop spans 15 amino acids. Germline-derived CDR1 and CDR2 are SGHKS and YYEKEE (reference sequence). The germline V and J ends were trimmed by 0 bases and 0 bases, with 7 bases remaining between them. The CDR3 loop is CASSLENYSGNTIYF. The CDR3 DNA reads TGTGCCAGCAGCTTGGAAAACTACTCTGGAAACACCATATATTTT.

This clonotype was counted many times. The chain combines TRBV7-3 with TRBJ2-1, with 13 nucleotides matching TRBD2. V trimming: 2 bases; J trimming: 7 bases; junction bases outside the gene matches: 5. CDR1 and CDR2 from the germline V gene are SGHTA and FQGTGA. This CDR3 has 16 amino acids. The CDR3 DNA reads as TGTGCCAGCAGCTTAGGTGGACTAGCGGGGGCTAATGAGCAGTTCTTC. Amino acids: CASSLGGLAGANEQFF.

Ten or more counts support this clonotype. Here the CDR3 DNA reads TGCAGCGTTGAAGACCCTCACGTGGGGCCAAGCTCCTACAATGAGCAGTTCTTC. It is translated as CSVEDPHVGPSSYNEQFF. The V gene is TRBV29-1, the J gene TRBJ2-1; TRBD1 might be the D (5 bases). Trimming shortened V by 0 bases and J by 0 bases, and 18 bases separated the two germline ends. Germline assignment: CDR1 SQVTM and CDR2 ANQGSEA. This CDR3 region has 18 residues.

This clonotype was observed at least ten times. The chain joins TRBV7-2 to TRBJ1-2; D unclear. Germline-derived CDR1 and CDR2 are SGHTA and FQGNSA. This CDR3 has 14 residues. Trimming removed 1 base from V and 3 bases from J, with 9 bases in between. CDR3 protein: CASSLGGIDYGYTF. The DNA of the CDR3 is TGTGCCAGCAGCTTAGGAGGGATTGACTATGGCTACACCTTC.

This clonotype was counted at least ten times. This rearrangement joins TRBV20-1 to TRBJ1-5; perhaps TRBD1 as D (5 bases). CDR3 length: 14 amino acids. CDR1 and CDR2 (germline): DFQATT, SNEGSKA (reference sequence). Trimming removed 5 bases from V and 3 bases from J, with 14 bases in between. This chain's CDR3 is CSASKGPANQPQHF. The CDR3 nucleotides are TGCAGTGCTTCGAAGGGGCCAGCCAATCAGCCCCAGCATTTT.

This clonotype was counted many times. The rearrangement uses TRBV7-6 and TRBJ2-1; 7 bases fit TRBD2. Germline values: CDR1 SGHVS, CDR2 FNYEAQ. With V trimmed by 1 base and J by 9 bases, 18 bases remained unmatched. The length of the CDR3 is 18 residues. The CDR3 bases are TGTGCCAGCAGCTTAGAGGCCCCGGCTAAACCCTCGGGGGGTGAGCAGTTCTTC. This translates into CASSLEAPAKPSGGEQFF.